A selection of T cell receptor beta chains follows, all from one sample in a study of blood T cell repertoires in COVID-19. The data were produced by immunoSEQ multiplex PCR, yet TCRdb's version contains in-frame clones alone and is incomplete. The sample has about 150,000 clones; 91% are singletons. Sequences were obtained from peripheral blood. Every receptor here comes from a man aged 50 or older with acute or convalescent COVID-19. Both conserved end residues are part of each CDR3. D genes are given only for firm matches. Expanded clones get a size class; other rows say once, few or many, or leave the size out.

D: NA; size: NA; V: TRBV24-1; J: TRBJ1-5; CDR3: CATSGAVYQPQHF; DNA: TGTGCCACCAGTGGGGCAGTTTATCAGCCCCAGCATTTT
D: NA; size: NA; V: TRBV5-1; J: TRBJ1-1; CDR3: CASSLRGGNTEAFF; DNA: TGCGCCAGCAGCTTGCGAGGGGGGAACACTGAAGCTTTCTTT
D: NA; size: NA; V: TRBV6-5; J: TRBJ1-2; CDR3: CASSYSLGANSYTF; DNA: TGTGCCAGCAGTTACTCGCTGGGGGCGAATAGCTACACCTTC
D: NA; size: NA; V: TRBV2; J: TRBJ2-1; CDR3: CASSEASGDLGNEQFF; DNA: TGTGCCAGCAGTGAAGCATCGGGGGATTTAGGCAATGAGCAGTTCTTC
D: NA; size: NA; V: TRBV7-2; J: TRBJ2-3; CDR3: CASSPRGGGFTDTQYF; DNA: TGTGCCAGCAGCCCTAGGGGAGGGGGTTTCACAGATACGCAGTATTTT
D: NA; size: NA; V: TRBV4-1; J: TRBJ1-4; CDR3: CASSQVAEKLFF; DNA: TGCGCCAGCAGCCAAGTGGCAGAAAAACTGTTTTTT
D: TRBD1; size: NA; V: TRBV29-1; J: TRBJ1-1; CDR3: CSGRATGAGQAFF; DNA: TGCAGCGGACGGGCAACAGGGGCTGGTCAGGCTTTCTTT
D: NA; size: NA; V: TRBV2; J: TRBJ2-1; CDR3: CASSEGGDAYNEQFF; DNA: TGTGCCAGCAGTGAGGGGGGAGACGCCTACAATGAGCAGTTCTTC
D: NA; size: NA; V: TRBV7-2; J: TRBJ1-1; CDR3: CASLARLNTEAFF; DNA: TGTGCCAGCTTGGCTAGATTGAACACTGAAGCTTTCTTT
D: NA; size: NA; V: TRBV6-5; J: TRBJ1-5; CDR3: CASSPRGVQPQHF; DNA: TGTGCCAGCAGTCCCCGCGGGGTTCAGCCCCAGCATTTT
D: TRBD1; size: NA; V: TRBV25-1; J: TRBJ1-6; CDR3: CASTGTGFNSPLHF; DNA: TGTGCCAGCACCGGGACAGGTTTTAATTCACCCCTCCACTTT
D: TRBD2; size: NA; V: TRBV19; J: TRBJ2-7; CDR3: CASSSSGSYEQYF; DNA: TGTGCCAGTAGTTCTAGCGGGAGCTACGAGCAGTACTTC
D: TRBD1; size: NA; V: TRBV7-2; J: TRBJ1-1; CDR3: CASSLVPGGEAFF; DNA: TGTGCCAGCAGCTTAGTTCCAGGGGGGGAAGCTTTCTTT
D: NA; size: NA; V: TRBV18; J: TRBJ2-4; CDR3: CASSPPRYAKNIQYF; DNA: TGTGCCAGCTCACCACCGAGGTATGCCAAAAACATTCAGTACTTC
D: NA; size: once; V: TRBV7-2; J: TRBJ2-1; CDR3: CASSLEAAPGPRFF; DNA: TGTGCCAGCAGCTTAGAGGCCGCTCCTGGGCCGAGATTCTTC
D: NA; size: NA; V: TRBV5-4; J: TRBJ1-1; CDR3: CASTPQGGILNTEAFF; DNA: TGTGCCAGCACCCCACAGGGAGGGATTTTGAACACTGAAGCTTTCTTT
D: NA; size: NA; V: TRBV19; J: TRBJ1-5; CDR3: CASSPGFTSNQPQHF; DNA: TGTGCCAGTAGTCCGGGGTTCACTAGCAATCAGCCCCAGCATTTT
D: TRBD1; size: NA; V: TRBV3-1/TRBV3-2; J: TRBJ1-2; CDR3: CASSQGDRAGYTF; DNA: TGTGCCAGCAGCCAAGGGGACAGGGCTGGCTACACCTTC
D: NA; size: NA; V: TRBV29-1; J: TRBJ2-2; CDR3: CSVEGEVGANTGELFF; DNA: TGCAGCGTTGAAGGCGAGGTAGGCGCGAACACCGGGGAGCTGTTTTTT
D: TRBD1; size: NA; V: TRBV6-5; J: TRBJ2-1; CDR3: CASRRTGGLYEQFF; DNA: TGTGCCAGCAGACGGACAGGGGGCTTGTATGAGCAGTTCTTC
D: NA; size: NA; V: TRBV28; J: TRBJ1-5; CDR3: CASSLYGGGGNQPQHF; DNA: TGTGCCAGCAGTTTGTACGGCGGCGGGGGGAATCAGCCCCAGCATTTT
D: TRBD2; size: NA; V: TRBV11-2; J: TRBJ2-1; CDR3: CASSIRLAGMDEQFF; DNA: TGTGCCAGCAGCATCCGACTAGCGGGAATGGATGAGCAGTTCTTC
D: NA; size: once; V: TRBV28; J: TRBJ1-4; CDR3: CASSSDTSTNEKLFF; DNA: TGTGCCAGCAGTTCGGACACATCAACTAATGAAAAACTGTTTTTT
D: TRBD1; size: once; V: TRBV28; J: TRBJ2-5; CDR3: CASSLGTGAVRETQYF; DNA: TGTGCCAGCAGTTTGGGGACAGGGGCAGTCAGAGAGACCCAGTACTTC
D: TRBD2; size: NA; V: TRBV30; J: TRBJ2-5; CDR3: CAWTLAGGVLQETQYF; DNA: TGTGCCTGGACGCTAGCGGGGGGGGTCCTCCAAGAGACCCAGTACTTC
D: NA; size: NA; V: TRBV19; J: TRBJ1-2; CDR3: CASSPQDPNYGYTF; DNA: TGTGCCAGTAGTCCACAGGACCCTAACTATGGCTACACCTTC
D: TRBD2; size: NA; V: TRBV18; J: TRBJ2-5; CDR3: CASSPSGETKETQYF; DNA: TGTGCCAGCTCCCCTAGCGGGGAGACCAAAGAGACCCAGTACTTC
D: NA; size: NA; V: TRBV9; J: TRBJ2-7; CDR3: CASSRGGGRSSYEQYF; DNA: TGTGCCAGCAGCAGAGGGGGCGGGAGGTCCTCCTACGAGCAGTACTTC
D: NA; size: NA; V: TRBV12-5; J: TRBJ1-5; CDR3: CASAPGGGVGQPQHF; DNA: TGTGCTAGTGCCCCTGGAGGGGGGGTGGGACAGCCCCAGCATTTT
D: NA; size: NA; V: TRBV19; J: TRBJ2-7; CDR3: CASSRLGDRTINEQYF; DNA: TGTGCCAGTAGTAGGCTGGGTGATCGAACTATCAACGAGCAGTACTTC
D: TRBD2; size: NA; V: TRBV13; J: TRBJ2-3; CDR3: CASSWYGAGGADTQYF; DNA: TGTGCCAGCAGCTGGTATGGAGCGGGGGGAGCGGATACGCAGTATTTT
D: NA; size: NA; V: TRBV19; J: TRBJ2-2; CDR3: CASRPIGWGDTGELFF; DNA: TGTGCCAGTAGGCCAATAGGATGGGGAGACACCGGGGAGCTGTTTTTT
D: NA; size: NA; V: TRBV7-2; J: TRBJ2-3; CDR3: CATLRDTQYF; DNA: TGTGCCACCCTGCGAGATACGCAGTATTTT
D: NA; size: NA; V: TRBV7-9; J: TRBJ2-3; CDR3: CASSPRQGGRTDTQYF; DNA: TGTGCCAGCAGCCCAAGACAGGGAGGAAGAACGGATACGCAGTATTTT
D: TRBD2; size: NA; V: TRBV7-8; J: TRBJ2-2; CDR3: CASSQRPPGLNTGELFF; DNA: TGTGCCAGCAGCCAGCGCCCCCCGGGACTAAACACCGGGGAGCTGTTTTTT
D: TRBD1; size: NA; V: TRBV18; J: TRBJ1-2; CDR3: CASSARTGNRDYGYTF; DNA: TGTGCCAGCTCAGCAAGGACAGGGAATCGGGACTATGGCTACACCTTC
D: TRBD2; size: NA; V: TRBV19; J: TRBJ2-7; CDR3: CASSVWGTSGYEQYF; DNA: TGTGCCAGTAGCGTGTGGGGGACTAGCGGATACGAGCAGTACTTC
D: NA; size: NA; V: TRBV5-1; J: TRBJ1-1; CDR3: CASSLEGIGTEAFF; DNA: TGCGCCAGCAGCTTGGAGGGGATAGGGACTGAAGCTTTCTTT